Below, one T cell receptor beta chain is given with its context. The source of the sample is a study of blood T cell repertoires in COVID-19. V was clipped by 7 bases and J by 3 bases, with 7 bases between them. This CDR3 spans 11 amino acids. Germline assignment: CDR1 SQVTM and CDR2 ANQGSEA. Some clones are missing from TCRdb's copy, which holds only in-frame ones; the method was immunoSEQ multiplex PCR. The sample shows 150,000 to 200,000 clones, just under 95% of them seen only once. Material: peripheral blood. The TCR sequence derives from a woman between 45 and 65 years old with acute or convalescent COVID-19. The V and J genes are TRBV29-1 and TRBJ2-1, with D maybe TRBD1 (5 bases). The CDR3 nucleotides are TGCAGCGCTACAGGCTACAATGAGCAGTTCTTC. It specifies CSATGYNEQFF.